This record concerns one TCR beta chain sequence. Its specificity is not known. This specimen belongs to a study of identical twins. General observations from the study: The abundant beta clonotypes from cord blood had fewer insertions, and memory repertoires had none of this.

Each CDR3 protein is one row after TCRdb ran MiXCR on the 5' RACE reads. The table has some 1,700,000 distinct CDR3 sequences, more than 30% seen once. V lost 6 bases and J lost 2; bases outside the gene matches: 10. This CDR3 region has 15 residues. Germline V gene data show CDR1 as DFQATT and CDR2 as SNEGSKA (reference sequence). The chain is built from TRBV20-1 and TRBJ2-3, with 8 bases matching TRBD1. The specimen was cord blood. The clonotype was recovered from a newborn girl in good health. CDR3 residues: CSADLRDRNTDTQYF. In nucleotides, the CDR3 is TGCAGTGCCGATCTCCGGGACAGGAACACAGATACGCAGTATTTT.